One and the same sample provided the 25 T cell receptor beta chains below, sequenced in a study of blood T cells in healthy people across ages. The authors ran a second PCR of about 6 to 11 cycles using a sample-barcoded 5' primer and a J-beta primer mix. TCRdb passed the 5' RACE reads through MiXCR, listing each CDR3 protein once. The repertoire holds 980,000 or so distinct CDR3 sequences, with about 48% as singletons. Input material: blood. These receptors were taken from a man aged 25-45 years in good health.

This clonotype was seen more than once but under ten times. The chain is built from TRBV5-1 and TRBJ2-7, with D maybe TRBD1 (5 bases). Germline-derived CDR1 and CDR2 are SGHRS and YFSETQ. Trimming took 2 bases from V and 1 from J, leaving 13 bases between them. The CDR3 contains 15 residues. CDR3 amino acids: CASSFARTSSYEQYF. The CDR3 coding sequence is TGCGCCAGCAGCTTCGCGAGGACATCATCCTACGAGCAGTACTTC. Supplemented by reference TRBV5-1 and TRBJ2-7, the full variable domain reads KAGVTQTPRYLIKTRGQQVTLSCSPISGHRSVSWYQQTPGQGLQFLFEYFSETQRNKGNFPGRFSGRQFSNSRSEMNVSTLELGDSALYLCASSFARTSSYEQYFGPGTRLTVT.

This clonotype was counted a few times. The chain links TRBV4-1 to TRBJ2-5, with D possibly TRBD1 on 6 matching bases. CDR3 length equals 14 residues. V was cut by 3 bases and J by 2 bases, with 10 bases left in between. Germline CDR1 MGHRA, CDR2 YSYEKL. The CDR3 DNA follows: TGCGCCAGCAGCCATAGGACAGCACAAGAGACCCAGTACTTC. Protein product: CASSHRTAQETQYF.

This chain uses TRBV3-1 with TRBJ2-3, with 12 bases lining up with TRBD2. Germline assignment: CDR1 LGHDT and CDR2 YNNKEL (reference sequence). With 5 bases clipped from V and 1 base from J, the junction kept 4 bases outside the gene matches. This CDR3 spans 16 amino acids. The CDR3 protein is CASSYRLAGGTDTQYF. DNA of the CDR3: TGTGCCAGCAGCTACCGACTAGCGGGGGGCACAGATACGCAGTATTTT.

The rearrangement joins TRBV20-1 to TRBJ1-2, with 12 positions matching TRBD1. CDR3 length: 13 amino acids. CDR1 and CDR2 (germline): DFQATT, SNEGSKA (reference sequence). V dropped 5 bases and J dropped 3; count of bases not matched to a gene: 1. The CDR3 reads CSAGTGGHYGYTF. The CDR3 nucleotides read TGCAGTGCTGGGACAGGGGGCCACTATGGCTACACCTTC.

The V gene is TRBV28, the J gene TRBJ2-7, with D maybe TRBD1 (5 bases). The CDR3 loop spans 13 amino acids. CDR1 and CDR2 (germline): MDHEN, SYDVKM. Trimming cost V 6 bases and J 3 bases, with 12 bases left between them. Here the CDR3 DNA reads TGTGCCAGCAGAGGACCAGGGAACTACGAGCAGTACTTC. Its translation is CASRGPGNYEQYF. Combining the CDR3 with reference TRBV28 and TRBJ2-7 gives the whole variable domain DVKVTQSSRYLVKRTGEKVFLECVQDMDHENMFWYRQDPGLGLRLIYFSYDVKMKEKGDIPEGYSVSREKKERFSLILESASTNQTSMYLCASRGPGNYEQYFGPGTRLTVT.

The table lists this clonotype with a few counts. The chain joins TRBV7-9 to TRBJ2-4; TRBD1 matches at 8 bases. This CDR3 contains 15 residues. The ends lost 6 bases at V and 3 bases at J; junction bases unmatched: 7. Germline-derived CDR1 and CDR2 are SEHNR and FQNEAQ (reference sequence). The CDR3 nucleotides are TGTGCCAGCAGTCCTGGACAGGGAGACAAAAACATTCAGTACTTC. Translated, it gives CASSPGQGDKNIQYF.

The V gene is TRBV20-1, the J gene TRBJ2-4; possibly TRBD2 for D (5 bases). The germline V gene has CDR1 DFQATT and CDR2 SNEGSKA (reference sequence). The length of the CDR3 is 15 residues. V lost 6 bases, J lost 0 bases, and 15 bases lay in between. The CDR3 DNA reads TGCAGTGCCGGCCGGCCGGAGGTAGCCAAAAACATTCAGTACTTC. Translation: CSAGRPEVAKNIQYF.

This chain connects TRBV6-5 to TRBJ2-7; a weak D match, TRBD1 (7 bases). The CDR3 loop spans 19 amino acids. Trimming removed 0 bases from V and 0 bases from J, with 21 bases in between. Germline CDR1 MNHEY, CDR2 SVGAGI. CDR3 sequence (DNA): TGTGCCAGCAGTTACTCAGTTGGAGGGGGCGGCCCTATCTCCTACGAGCAGTACTTC. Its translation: CASSYSVGGGGPISYEQYF.

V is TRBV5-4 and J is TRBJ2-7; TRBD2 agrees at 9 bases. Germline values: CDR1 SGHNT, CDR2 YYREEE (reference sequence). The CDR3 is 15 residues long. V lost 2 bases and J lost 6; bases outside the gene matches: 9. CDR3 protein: CASSLMAGGLPEQYF. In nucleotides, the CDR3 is TGTGCCAGCAGCTTAATGGCGGGGGGGCTTCCCGAGCAGTACTTC.

The CDR3 spells CATSREQNQPQHF. Here the CDR3 DNA reads TGTGCCACCAGCAGAGAACAGAATCAGCCCCAGCATTTT. The chain has TRBV15 and TRBJ1-5; D ambiguous. The CDR3 is 13 amino acids. Germline loops: CDR1 LNHNV, CDR2 YYDKDF (reference sequence). Trimming shortened V by 0 bases and J by 4 bases, and 4 bases separated the two germline ends.

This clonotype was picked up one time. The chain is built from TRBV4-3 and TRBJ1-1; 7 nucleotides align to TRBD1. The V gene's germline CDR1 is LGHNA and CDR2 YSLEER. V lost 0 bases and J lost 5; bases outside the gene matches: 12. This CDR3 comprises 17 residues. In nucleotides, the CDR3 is TGCGCCAGCAGCCAAGAGGGGATCGTGGGACAGAGTACTGAAGCTTTCTTT. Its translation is CASSQEGIVGQSTEAFF.

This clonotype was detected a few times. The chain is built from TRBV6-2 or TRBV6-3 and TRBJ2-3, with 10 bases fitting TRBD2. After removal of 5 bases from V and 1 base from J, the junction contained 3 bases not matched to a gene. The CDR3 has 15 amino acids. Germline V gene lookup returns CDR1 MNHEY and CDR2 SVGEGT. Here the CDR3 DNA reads TGTGCCAGCAGTACCGGGACTAGCGGCACAGATACGCAGTATTTT. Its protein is CASSTGTSGTDTQYF.

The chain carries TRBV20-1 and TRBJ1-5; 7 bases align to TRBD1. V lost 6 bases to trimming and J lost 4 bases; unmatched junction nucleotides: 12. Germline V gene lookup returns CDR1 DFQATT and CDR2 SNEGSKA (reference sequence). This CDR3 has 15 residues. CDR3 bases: TGCAGTGCCCGAGAACAGGGGATTAGAAATCAGCCCCAGCATTTT. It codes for CSAREQGIRNQPQHF.

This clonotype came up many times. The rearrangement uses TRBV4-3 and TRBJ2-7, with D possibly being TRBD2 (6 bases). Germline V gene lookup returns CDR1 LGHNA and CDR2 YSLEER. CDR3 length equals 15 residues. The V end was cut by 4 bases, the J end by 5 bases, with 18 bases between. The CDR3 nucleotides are TGCGCCAGCAGCCTCGTCTCTAGCGTCGGCCACGAGCAGTACTTC. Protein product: CASSLVSSVGHEQYF.

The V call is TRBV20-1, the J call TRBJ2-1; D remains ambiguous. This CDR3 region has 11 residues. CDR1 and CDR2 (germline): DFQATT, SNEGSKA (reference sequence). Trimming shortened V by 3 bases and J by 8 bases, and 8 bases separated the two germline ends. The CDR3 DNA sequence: TGCAGTGCTAGGGCCCCCCATGAGCAGTTCTTC. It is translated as CSARAPHEQFF.

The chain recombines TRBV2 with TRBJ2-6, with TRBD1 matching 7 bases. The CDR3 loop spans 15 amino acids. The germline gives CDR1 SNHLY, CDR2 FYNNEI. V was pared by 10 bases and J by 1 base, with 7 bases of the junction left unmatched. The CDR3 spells CATKTGPSGANVLTF. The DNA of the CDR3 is TGTGCCACCAAGACAGGGCCGTCTGGGGCCAACGTCCTGACTTTC.

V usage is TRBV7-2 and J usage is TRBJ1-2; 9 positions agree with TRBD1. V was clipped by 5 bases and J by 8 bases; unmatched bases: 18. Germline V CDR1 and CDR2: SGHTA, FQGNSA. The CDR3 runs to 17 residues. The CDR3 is CASSTFQSRDRAGGYTF. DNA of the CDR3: TGTGCCAGCAGCACCTTCCAAAGCCGGGACAGGGCAGGGGGCTACACCTTC. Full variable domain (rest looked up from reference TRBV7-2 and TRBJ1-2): GAGVSQSPSNKVTEKGKDVELRCDPISGHTALYWYRQSLGQGLEFLIYFQGNSAPDKSGLPSDRFSAERTGGSVSTLTIQRTQQEDSAVYLCASSTFQSRDRAGGYTFGSGTRLTVV.

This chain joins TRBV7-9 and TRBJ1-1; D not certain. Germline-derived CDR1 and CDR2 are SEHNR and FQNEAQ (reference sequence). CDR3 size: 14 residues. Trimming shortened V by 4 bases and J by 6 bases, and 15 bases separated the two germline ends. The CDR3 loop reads CASSSTGVMSEAFF. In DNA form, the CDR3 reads TGTGCCAGCAGCTCTACCGGGGTGATGTCTGAAGCTTTCTTT.

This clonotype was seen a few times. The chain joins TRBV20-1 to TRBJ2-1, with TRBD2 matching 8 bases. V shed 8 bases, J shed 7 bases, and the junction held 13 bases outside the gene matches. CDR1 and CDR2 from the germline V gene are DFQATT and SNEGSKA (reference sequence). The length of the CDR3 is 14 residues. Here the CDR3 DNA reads TGCAGTTCGTCGAGGCGGGGGGCGGGTAATGAGCAGTTCTTC. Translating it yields CSSSRRGAGNEQFF.

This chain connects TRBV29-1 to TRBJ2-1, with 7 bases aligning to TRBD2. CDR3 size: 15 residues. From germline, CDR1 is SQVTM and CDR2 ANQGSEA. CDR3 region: CAHPSERGVFNEQFF. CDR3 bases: TGCGCCCACCCCTCTGAGCGGGGAGTCTTCAATGAGCAGTTCTTC.

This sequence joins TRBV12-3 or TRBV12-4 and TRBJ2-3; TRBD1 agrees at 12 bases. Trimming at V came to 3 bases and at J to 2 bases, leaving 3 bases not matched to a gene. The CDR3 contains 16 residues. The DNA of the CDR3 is TGTGCCAGCAGTTTGGGACAGGGGGCTTACACAGATACGCAGTATTTT. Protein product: CASSLGQGAYTDTQYF.

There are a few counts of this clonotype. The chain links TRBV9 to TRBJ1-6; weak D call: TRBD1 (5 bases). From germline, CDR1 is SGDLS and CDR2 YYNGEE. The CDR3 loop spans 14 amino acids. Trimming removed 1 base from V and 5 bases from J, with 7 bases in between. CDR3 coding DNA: TGTGCCAGCAGCGTACGGGGGGATAATTCACCCCTCCACTTT. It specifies CASSVRGDNSPLHF.

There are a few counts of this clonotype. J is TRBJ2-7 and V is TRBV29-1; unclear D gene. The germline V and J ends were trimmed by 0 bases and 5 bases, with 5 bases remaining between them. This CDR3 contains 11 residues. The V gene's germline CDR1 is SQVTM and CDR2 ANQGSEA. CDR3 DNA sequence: TGCAGCGTTGAAGATCGTAACGAGCAGTACTTC. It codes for CSVEDRNEQYF.

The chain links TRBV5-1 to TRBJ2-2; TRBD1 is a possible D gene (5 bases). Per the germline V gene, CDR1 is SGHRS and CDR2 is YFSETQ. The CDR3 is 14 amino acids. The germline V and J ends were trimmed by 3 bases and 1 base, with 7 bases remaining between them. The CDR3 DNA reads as TGCGCCAGCAGCTCCGGACAGAACACCGGGGAGCTGTTTTTT. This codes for CASSSGQNTGELFF.

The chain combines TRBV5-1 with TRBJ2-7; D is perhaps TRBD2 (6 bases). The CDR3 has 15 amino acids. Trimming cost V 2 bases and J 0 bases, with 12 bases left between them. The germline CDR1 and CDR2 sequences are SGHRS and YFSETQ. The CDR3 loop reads CASSFDAEGSYEQYF. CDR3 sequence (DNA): TGCGCCAGCAGCTTTGACGCGGAGGGCTCCTACGAGCAGTACTTC. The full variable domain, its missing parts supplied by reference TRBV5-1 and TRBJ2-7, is KAGVTQTPRYLIKTRGQQVTLSCSPISGHRSVSWYQQTPGQGLQFLFEYFSETQRNKGNFPGRFSGRQFSNSRSEMNVSTLELGDSALYLCASSFDAEGSYEQYFGPGTRLTVT.